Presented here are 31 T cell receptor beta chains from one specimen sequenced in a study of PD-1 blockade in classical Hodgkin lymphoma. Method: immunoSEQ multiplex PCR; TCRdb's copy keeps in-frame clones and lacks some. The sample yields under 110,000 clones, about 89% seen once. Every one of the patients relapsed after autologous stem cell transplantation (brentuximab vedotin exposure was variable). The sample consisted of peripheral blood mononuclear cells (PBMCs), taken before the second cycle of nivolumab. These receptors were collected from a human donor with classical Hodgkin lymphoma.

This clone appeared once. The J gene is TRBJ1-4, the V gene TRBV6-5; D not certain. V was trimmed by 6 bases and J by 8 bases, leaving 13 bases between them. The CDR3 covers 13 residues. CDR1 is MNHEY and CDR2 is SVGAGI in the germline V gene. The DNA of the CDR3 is TGTGCCAGCAGCCCGTCTACCGGGGAAAAACTGTTTTTT. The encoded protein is CASSPSTGEKLFF.

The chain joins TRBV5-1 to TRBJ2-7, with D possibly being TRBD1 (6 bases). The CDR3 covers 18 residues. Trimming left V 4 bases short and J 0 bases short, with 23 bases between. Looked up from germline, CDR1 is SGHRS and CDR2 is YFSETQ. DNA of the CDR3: TGCGCCAGCAGCGTTATTGGGGGCAGGACGACCTCCTCCTACGAGCAGTACTTC. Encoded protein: CASSVIGGRTTSSYEQYF.

Here the CDR3 reads CASSRHGTGGVYGYTF. The CDR3 region has the DNA TGTGCCAGCAGCAGACATGGGACAGGGGGCGTCTATGGCTACACCTTC. This chain joins TRBV21-1 and TRBJ1-2; the table assigns TRBD1, which was not confirmed against the DNA. TRBV21-1 is flagged as a pseudogene. This CDR3 contains 16 residues.

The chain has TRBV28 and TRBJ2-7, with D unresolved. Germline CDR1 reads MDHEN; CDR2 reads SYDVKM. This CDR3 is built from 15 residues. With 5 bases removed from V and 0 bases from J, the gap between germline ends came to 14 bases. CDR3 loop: CASSRDPESSYEQYF. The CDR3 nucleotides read TGTGCCAGCAGTCGTGACCCCGAAAGCTCCTACGAGCAGTACTTC.

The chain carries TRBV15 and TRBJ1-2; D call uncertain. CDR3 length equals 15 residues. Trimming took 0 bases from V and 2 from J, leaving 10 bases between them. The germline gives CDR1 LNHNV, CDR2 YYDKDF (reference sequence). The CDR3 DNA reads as TGTGCCACCAGCAGAGATCGGGGAGTCAACTATGGCTACACCTTC. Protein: CATSRDRGVNYGYTF.

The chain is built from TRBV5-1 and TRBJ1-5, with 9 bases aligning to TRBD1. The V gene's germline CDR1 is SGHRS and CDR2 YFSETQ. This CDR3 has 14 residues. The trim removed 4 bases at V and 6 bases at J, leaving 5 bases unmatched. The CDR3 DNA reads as TGCGCCAGCAGCCCCGGACAGGGGTCTCAGCCCCAGCATTTT. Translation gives CASSPGQGSQPQHF.

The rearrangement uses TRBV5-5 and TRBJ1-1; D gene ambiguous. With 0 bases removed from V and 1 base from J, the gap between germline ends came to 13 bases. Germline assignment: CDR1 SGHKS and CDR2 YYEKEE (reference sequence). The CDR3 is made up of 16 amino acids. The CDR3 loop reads CASSLVAAARNTEAFF. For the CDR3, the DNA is TGTGCCAGCAGCTTGGTTGCGGCCGCCAGGAACACTGAAGCTTTCTTT.

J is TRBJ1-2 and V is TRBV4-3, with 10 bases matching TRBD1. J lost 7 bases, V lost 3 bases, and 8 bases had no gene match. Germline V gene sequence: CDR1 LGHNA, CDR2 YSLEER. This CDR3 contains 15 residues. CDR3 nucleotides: TGCGCCAGCAGCCAGGCCGGGACAGGGGAGAGTGGCTACACCTTC. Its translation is CASSQAGTGESGYTF.

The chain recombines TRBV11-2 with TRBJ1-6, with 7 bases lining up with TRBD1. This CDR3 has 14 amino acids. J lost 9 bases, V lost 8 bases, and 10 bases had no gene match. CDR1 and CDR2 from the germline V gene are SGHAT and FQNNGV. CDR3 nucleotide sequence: TGTGCCAGCGAGGGGAACAGGGGCGCTTCACCCCTCCACTTT. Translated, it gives CASEGNRGASPLHF. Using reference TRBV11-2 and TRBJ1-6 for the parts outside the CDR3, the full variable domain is EAGVAQSPRYKIIEKRQSVAFWCNPISGHATLYWYQQILGQGPKLLIQFQNNGVVDDSQLPKDRFSAERLKGVDSTLKIQPAKLEDSAVYLCASEGNRGASPLHFGNGTRLTVT.

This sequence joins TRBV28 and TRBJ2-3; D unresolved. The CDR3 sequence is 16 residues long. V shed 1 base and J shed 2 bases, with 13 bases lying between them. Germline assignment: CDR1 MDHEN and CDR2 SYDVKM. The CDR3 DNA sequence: TGTGCCAGCAGTTTATTAAAAAGCTTAAACACAGATACGCAGTATTTT. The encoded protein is CASSLLKSLNTDTQYF.

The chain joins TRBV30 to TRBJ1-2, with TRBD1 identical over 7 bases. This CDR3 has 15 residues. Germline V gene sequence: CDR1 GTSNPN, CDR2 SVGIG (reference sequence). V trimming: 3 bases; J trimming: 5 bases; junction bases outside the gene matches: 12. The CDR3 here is CAWRGQQGIVYGYTF. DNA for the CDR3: TGTGCCTGGAGAGGGCAACAGGGGATAGTATATGGCTACACCTTC.

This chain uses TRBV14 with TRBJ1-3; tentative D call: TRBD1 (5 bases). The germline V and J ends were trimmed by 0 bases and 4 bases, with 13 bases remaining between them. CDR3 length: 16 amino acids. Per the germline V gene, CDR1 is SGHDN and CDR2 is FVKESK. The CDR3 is CASSQDWGTKGNTIYF. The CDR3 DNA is TGTGCCAGCAGCCAAGATTGGGGCACAAAGGGAAACACCATATATTTT.

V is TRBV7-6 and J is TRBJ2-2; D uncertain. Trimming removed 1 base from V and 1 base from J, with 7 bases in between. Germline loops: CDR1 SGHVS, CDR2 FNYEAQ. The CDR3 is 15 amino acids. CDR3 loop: CASSLGWGNTGELFF. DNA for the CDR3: TGTGCCAGCAGCTTAGGCTGGGGGAACACCGGGGAGCTGTTTTTT.

The CDR3 DNA sequence: TGTGCCAGCAGAAGGGACTCTTACCAAGAGACCCAGTACTTC. Its protein product is CASRRDSYQETQYF. V usage is TRBV5-4 and J usage is TRBJ2-5, with D perhaps matching TRBD2 (6 bases). V lost 5 bases, J lost 0 bases, and 11 bases lay in between. This CDR3 has 14 residues. Germline assignment: CDR1 SGHNT and CDR2 YYREEE (reference sequence).

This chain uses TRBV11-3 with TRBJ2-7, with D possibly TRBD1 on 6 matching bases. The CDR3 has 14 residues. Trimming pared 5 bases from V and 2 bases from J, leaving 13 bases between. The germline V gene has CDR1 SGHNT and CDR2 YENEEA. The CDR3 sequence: CASSIWTEPYEQYF. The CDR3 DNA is TGTGCCAGCAGCATCTGGACAGAGCCCTACGAGCAGTACTTC.

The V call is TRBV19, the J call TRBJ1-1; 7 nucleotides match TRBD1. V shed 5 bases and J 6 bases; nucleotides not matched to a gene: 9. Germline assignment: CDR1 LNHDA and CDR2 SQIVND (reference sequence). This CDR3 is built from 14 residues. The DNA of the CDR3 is TGTGCCAGTAGTGCAGACAGGGAAGGGCCTGAAGCTTTCTTT. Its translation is CASSADREGPEAFF.

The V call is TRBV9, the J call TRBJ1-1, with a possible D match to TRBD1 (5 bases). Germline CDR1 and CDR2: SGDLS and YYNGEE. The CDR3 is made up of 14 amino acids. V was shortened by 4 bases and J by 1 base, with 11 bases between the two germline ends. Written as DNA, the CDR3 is TGTGCCAGCAGCCCGGGGACGGGGAACACTGAAGCTTTCTTT. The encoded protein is CASSPGTGNTEAFF.

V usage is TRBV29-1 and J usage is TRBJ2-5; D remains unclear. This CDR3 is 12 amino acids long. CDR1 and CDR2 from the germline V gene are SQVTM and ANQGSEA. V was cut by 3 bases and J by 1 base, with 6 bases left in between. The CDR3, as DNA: TGCAGCGTTGATAAGATCCAAGAGACCCAGTACTTC. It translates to CSVDKIQETQYF.

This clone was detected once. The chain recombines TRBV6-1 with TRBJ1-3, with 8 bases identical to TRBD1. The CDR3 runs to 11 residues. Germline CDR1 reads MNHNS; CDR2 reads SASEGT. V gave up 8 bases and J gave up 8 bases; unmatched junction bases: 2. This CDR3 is CASYRGDTIYF. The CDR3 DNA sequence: TGTGCCAGCTACAGGGGGGACACCATATATTTT.

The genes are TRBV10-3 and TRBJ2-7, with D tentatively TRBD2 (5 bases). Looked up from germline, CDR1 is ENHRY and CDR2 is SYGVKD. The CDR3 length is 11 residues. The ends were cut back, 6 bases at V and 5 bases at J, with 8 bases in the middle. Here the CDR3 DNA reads TGTGCCATCAGGTCGCGGGACGAGCAGTACTTC. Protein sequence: CAIRSRDEQYF.

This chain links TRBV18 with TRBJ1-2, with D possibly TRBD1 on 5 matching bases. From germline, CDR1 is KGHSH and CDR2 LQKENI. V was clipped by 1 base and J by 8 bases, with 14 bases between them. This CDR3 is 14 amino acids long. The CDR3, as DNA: TGTGCCAGCTCACCACAGGGGAGCTTTGGGGGCTACACCTTC. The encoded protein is CASSPQGSFGGYTF.

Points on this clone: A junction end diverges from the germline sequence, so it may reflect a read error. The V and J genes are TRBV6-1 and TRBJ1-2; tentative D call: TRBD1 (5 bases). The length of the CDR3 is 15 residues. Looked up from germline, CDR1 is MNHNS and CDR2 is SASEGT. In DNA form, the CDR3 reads TGTGCCATCAGTGAAGGTCAAATAGGGGTATATGGCTACACCTTC. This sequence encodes CAISEGQIGVYGYTF.

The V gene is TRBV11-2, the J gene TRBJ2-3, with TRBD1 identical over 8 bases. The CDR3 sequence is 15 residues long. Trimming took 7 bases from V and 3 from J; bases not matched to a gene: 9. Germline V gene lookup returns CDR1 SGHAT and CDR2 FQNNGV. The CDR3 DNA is TGTGCCAGCACCCAGGGGGCAGGGCGGACAGATACGCAGTATTTT. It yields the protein CASTQGAGRTDTQYF. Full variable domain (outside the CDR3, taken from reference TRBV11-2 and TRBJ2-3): EAGVAQSPRYKIIEKRQSVAFWCNPISGHATLYWYQQILGQGPKLLIQFQNNGVVDDSQLPKDRFSAERLKGVDSTLKIQPAKLEDSAVYLCASTQGAGRTDTQYFGPGTRLTVL.

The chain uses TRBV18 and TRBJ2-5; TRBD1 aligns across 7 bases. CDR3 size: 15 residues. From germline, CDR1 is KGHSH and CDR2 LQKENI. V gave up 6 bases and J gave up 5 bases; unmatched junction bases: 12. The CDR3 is CASSSSTGAWETQYF. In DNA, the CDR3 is TGTGCCAGCTCTAGTTCAACAGGGGCATGGGAGACCCAGTACTTC. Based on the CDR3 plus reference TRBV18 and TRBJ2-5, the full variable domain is NAGVMQNPRHLVRRRGQEARLRCSPMKGHSHVYWYRQLPEEGLKFMVYLQKENIIDESGMPKERFSAEFPKEGPSILRIQQVVRGDSAAYFCASSSSTGAWETQYFGPGTRLLVL.

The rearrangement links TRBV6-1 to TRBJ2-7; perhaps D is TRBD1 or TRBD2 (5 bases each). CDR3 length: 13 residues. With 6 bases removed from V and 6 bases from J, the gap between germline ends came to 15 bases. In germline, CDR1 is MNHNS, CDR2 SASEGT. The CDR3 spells CASRGTSSPEQYF. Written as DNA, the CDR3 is TGTGCCAGCAGGGGGACGTCTTCCCCCGAGCAGTACTTC.

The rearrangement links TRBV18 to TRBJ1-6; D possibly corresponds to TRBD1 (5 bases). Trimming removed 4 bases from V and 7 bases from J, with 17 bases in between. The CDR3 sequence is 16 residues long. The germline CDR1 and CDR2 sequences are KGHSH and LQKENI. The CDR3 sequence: CASSLTIRGENSPLHF. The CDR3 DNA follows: TGTGCCAGCTCACTAACGATTAGGGGAGAGAATTCACCCCTCCACTTT.

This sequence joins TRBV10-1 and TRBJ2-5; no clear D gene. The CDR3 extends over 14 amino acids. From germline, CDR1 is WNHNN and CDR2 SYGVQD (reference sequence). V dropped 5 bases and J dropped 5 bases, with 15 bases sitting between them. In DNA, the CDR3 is TGCGCCAGCAGTCCATCCGAACTGGGGGAGACCCAGTACTTC. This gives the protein CASSPSELGETQYF.

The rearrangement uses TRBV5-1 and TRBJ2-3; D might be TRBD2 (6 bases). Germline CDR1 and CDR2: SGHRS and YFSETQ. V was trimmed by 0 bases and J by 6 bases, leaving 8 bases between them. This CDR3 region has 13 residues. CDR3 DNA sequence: TGCGCCAGCAGCTTGGGGACTAAGGATACGCAGTATTTT. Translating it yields CASSLGTKDTQYF.

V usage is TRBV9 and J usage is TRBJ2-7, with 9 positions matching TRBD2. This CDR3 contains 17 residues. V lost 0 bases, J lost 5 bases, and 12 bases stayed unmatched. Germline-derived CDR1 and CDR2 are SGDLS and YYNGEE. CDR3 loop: CASSVGVAGASRNEQYF. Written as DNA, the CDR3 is TGTGCCAGCAGCGTAGGGGTAGCGGGGGCCTCACGCAACGAGCAGTACTTC.

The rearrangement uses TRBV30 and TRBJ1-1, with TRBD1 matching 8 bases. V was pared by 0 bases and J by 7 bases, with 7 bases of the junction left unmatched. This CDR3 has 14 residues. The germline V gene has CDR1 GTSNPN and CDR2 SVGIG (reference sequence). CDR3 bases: TGTGCCTGGAGTGTGGCAGGGGGCGCGGTTGAAGCTTTCTTT. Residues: CAWSVAGGAVEAFF.

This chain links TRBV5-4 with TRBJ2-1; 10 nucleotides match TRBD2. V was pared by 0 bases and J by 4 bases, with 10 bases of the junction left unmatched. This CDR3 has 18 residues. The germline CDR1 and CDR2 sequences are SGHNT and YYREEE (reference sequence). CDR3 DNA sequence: TGTGCCAGCAGCTTGGGTAGGGTGATAGCGGGGGGATACAATGAGCAGTTCTTC. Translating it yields CASSLGRVIAGGYNEQFF.